This T cell receptor beta chain was profiled in a study of blood T cells in healthy people across ages. General study results and limits: Investigators viewed diversity estimates from one million T cells as underestimates, the study reported.

This clonotype was observed a handful of times. The antigen is undetermined. This CDR3 comprises 14 residues. Per germline, CDR1 LGHNT and CDR2 FRNRAP. Trimming took off 1 base at V and 2 bases at J, with 5 bases between the two ends. Alongside a J-beta primer mix, a sample-barcoded 5' primer served in a second PCR lasting about 7 to 12 cycles. Tags on each cDNA molecule came from a template-switch adaptor with 12 random nucleotides. The study obtained at least 2.5 million CDR3-containing paired-end reads from every sample. Each CDR3 protein is one row after TCRdb ran MiXCR on the 5' RACE reads. Seen here are around 990,000 distinct CDR3 sequences, approximately 38% observed once, and the top ten hold 13%.

The V call is TRBV12-5, the J call TRBJ2-2; no firm D call. Sequencing was carried out using blood. This TCR was sampled from a man aged 18 to 30 in good health. The CDR3 coding sequence is TGTGCTAGTGGTTTGGGTACCAACACCGGGGAGCTGTTTTTT. It yields the protein CASGLGTNTGELFF.